This T cell receptor (beta chain) was sequenced in a study of cytomegalovirus exposure and HLA in healthy donors. Study background: Among the approximately 400 donors who were genotyped, around 77% fell in the genetic ancestry cluster that is associated with self-reported Caucasian donors.

The PCR contained 60 Vbeta and 13 Jbeta primers. Measured with immunoSEQ multiplex PCR; TCRdb has only the in-frame clones, and not every one. The sample lists 150,000 or so clones; 80% were seen once. Germline V gives CDR1 WSHSY, CDR2 SAAADI. Trimming shortened V by 8 bases and J by 8 bases, and 12 bases separated the two germline ends. The CDR3 consists of 11 residues. This chain links TRBV10-2 with TRBJ1-2; no clear D. This clonotype was obtained from a woman aged 35 to 49 in good health and CMV-seropositive. Source material: PBMCs. The CDR3 nucleotides read TGCGCCAGCGCCGACTTTGGGGGCTACACCTTC. Translating gives CASADFGGYTF.